This T cell receptor beta chain was found in a study of blood T cell repertoires in COVID-19. Study information: Acute-phase and convalescent COVID-19 samples originated in the United States, Italy and Spain. The analysed material was cDNA or gDNA that came from T cells, B-cell-depleted T cells, or PBMCs.

A Seattle source enrolled patients during active infection and followed them longitudinally. About this clone itself: Other DNA sequences in this specimen translate into the identical CDR3.

Study processing details: Reference gene primer amplification in the assay estimated nucleated cell counts. Profiled with immunoSEQ multiplex PCR; TCRdb holds only in-frame clones, not every one. V, J and clone size reflect that table, while D and trimming were determined from the DNA. The data contain roughly 190,000 clones, around 76% of them singletons. Trimming left V 6 bases short and J 3 bases short, with 12 bases between. The CDR3 is 13 amino acids. Looked up from germline, CDR1 is SQVTM and CDR2 is ANQGSEA. The chain combines TRBV29-1 with TRBJ2-1, with D perhaps matching TRBD1 (6 bases). Input material: peripheral blood. This clonotype was sampled from a woman aged 60-75 years with COVID-19, enrolled during active disease. CDR3 sequence reads: CSVWQGIYNEQFF. The CDR3 nucleotides are TGCAGCGTGTGGCAGGGGATCTACAATGAGCAGTTCTTC.